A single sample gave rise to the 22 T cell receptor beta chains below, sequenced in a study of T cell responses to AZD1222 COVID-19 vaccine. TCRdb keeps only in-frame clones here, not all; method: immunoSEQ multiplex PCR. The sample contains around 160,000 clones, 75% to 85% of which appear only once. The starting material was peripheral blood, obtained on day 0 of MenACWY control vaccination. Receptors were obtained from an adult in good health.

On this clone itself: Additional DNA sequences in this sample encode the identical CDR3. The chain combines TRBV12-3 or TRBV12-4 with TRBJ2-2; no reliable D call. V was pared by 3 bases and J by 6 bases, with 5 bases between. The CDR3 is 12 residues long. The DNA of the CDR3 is TGTGCCAGCAGTTTCCTGCCCGGGGAGCTGTTTTTT. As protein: CASSFLPGELFF.

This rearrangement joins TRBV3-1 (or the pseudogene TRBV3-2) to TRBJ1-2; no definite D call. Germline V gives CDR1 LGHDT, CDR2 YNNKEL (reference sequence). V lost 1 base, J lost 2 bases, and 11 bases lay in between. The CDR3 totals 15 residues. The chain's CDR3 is CASSQGTGSNYGYTF. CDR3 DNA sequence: TGTGCCAGCAGCCAAGGTACGGGATCAAACTATGGCTACACCTTC.

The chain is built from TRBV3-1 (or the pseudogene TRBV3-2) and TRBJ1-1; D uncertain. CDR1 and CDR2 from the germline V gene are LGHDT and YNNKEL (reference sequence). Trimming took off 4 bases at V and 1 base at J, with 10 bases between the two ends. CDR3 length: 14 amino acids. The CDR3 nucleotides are TGTGCCAGCAGCCTCTCCCACAGGAACACTGAAGCTTTCTTT. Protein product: CASSLSHRNTEAFF.

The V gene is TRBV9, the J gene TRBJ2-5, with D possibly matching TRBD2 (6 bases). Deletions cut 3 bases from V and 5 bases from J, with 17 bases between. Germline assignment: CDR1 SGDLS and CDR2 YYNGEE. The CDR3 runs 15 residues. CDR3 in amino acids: CASSEVAGPGETQYF. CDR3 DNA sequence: TGTGCCAGCAGCGAGGTCGCGGGGCCAGGGGAGACCCAGTACTTC.

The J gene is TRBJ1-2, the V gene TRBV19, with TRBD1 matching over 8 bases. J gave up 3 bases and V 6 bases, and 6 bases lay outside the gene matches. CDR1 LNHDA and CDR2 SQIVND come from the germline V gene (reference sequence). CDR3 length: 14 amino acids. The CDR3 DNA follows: TGTGCCAGTAGCGCCCACAGGGGGGACTATGGCTACACCTTC. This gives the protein CASSAHRGDYGYTF.

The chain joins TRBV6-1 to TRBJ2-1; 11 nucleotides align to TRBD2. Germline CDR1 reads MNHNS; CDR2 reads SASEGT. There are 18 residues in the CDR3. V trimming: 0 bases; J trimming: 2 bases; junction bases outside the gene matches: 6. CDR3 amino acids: CASSEAAVAGGTYNEQFF. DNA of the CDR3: TGTGCCAGCAGTGAAGCCGCTGTAGCGGGGGGGACCTACAATGAGCAGTTCTTC.

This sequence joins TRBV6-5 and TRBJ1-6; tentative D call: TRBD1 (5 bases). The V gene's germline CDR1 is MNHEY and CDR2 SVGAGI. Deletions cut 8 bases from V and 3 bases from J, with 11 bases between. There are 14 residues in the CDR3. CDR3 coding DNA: TGTGCCAGCGGGGGGGGATTCTATAATTCACCCCTCCACTTT. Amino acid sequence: CASGGGFYNSPLHF.

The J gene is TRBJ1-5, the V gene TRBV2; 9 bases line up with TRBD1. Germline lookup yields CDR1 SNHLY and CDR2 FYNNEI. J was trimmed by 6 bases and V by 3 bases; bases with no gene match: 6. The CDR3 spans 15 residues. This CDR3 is CASSDTGGWGQPQHF. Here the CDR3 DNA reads TGTGCCAGCAGTGATACAGGGGGCTGGGGTCAGCCCCAGCATTTT. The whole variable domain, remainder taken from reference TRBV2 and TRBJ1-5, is EPEVTQTPSHQVTQMGQEVILRCVPISNHLYFYWYRQILGQKVEFLVSFYNNEISEKSEIFDDQFSVERPDGSNFTLKIRSTKLEDSAMYFCASSDTGGWGQPQHFGDGTRLSIL.

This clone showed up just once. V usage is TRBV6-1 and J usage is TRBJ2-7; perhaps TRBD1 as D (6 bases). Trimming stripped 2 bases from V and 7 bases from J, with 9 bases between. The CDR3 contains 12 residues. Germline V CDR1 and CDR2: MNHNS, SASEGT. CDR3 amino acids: CASSEQGQEQYV. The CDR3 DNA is TGTGCCAGCAGTGAACAGGGGCAGGAGCAGTACGTC.

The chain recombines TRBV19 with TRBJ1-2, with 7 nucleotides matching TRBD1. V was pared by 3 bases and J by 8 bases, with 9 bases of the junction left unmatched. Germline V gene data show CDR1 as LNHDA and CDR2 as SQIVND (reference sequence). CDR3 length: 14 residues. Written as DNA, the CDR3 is TGTGCCAGTAGTATCCTCGCCCAGGGGGGCGGCTACACCTTC. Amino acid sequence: CASSILAQGGGYTF.

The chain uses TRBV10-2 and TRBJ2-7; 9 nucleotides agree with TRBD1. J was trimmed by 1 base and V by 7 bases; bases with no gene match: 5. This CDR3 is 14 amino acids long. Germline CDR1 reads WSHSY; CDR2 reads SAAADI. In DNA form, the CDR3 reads TGCGCCAGCACCGCCGGGACAGGGTCCTACGAGCAGTACGTC. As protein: CASTAGTGSYEQYV.

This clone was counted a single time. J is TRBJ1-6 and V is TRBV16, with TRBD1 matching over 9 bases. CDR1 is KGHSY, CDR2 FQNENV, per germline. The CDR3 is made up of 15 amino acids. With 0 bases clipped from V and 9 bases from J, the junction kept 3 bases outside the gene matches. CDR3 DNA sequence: TGTGCCAGCAGCCAATCGACAGGGGGTCGTTCACCCCTCCACTTT. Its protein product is CASSQSTGGRSPLHF.

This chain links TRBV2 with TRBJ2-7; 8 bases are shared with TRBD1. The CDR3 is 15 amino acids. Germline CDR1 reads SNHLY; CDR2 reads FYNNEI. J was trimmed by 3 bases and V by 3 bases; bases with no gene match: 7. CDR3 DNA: TGTGCCAGCAGTGATCCCGACAGGGGAGGCTACGAGCAGTACTTC. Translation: CASSDPDRGGYEQYF.

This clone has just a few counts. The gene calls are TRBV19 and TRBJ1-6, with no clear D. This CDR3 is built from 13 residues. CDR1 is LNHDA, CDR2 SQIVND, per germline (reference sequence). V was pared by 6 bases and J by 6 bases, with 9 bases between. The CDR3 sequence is CASRTEPNSPLHF. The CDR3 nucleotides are TGTGCCAGTAGAACAGAGCCTAATTCACCCCTCCACTTT.

CDR3 nucleotides: TGTGCCAGCAGCCCATTGACTCATCGTATACAAGAGACCCAGTACTTC. Its translation is CASSPLTHRIQETQYF. This chain connects TRBV14 to TRBJ2-5; D call uncertain. V was cut by 4 bases and J by 2 bases, with 17 bases left in between. This CDR3 is built from 16 residues. The germline gives CDR1 SGHDN, CDR2 FVKESK.

The CDR3: CASSAGTSGKTDTQYF. Here the CDR3 DNA reads TGCGCCAGCAGCGCGGGGACTAGCGGAAAGACAGATACGCAGTATTTT. The chain is built from TRBV5-1 and TRBJ2-3; 11 positions match TRBD2. After removal of 4 bases from V and 3 bases from J, the junction contained 7 bases not matched to a gene. CDR1 SGHRS and CDR2 YFSETQ come from the germline V gene. This CDR3 is 16 amino acids long.

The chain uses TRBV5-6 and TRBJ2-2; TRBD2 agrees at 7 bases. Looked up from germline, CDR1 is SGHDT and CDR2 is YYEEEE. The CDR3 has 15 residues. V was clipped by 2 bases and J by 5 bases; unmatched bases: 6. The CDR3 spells CASSFGGSGTGELFF. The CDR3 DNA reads TGTGCCAGCAGCTTCGGGGGGAGTGGAACCGGGGAGCTGTTTTTT.

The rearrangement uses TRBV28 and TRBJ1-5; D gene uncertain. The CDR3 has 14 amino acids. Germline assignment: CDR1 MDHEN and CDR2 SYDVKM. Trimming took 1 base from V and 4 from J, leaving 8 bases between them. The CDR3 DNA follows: TGTGCCAGCAGTTTATTTTGGAGTAATCAGCCCCAGCATTTT. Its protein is CASSLFWSNQPQHF.

CDR3 in amino acids: CASSTQAAGTEAFF. The CDR3, as DNA: TGTGCCAGCAGCACACAGGCGGCGGGCACTGAAGCTTTCTTT. The chain carries TRBV4-2 and TRBJ1-1, with D tentatively TRBD1 (5 bases). V was trimmed by 5 bases and J by 4 bases, leaving 14 bases between them. In germline, CDR1 is LGHNA, CDR2 YNFKEQ. The CDR3 totals 14 residues.

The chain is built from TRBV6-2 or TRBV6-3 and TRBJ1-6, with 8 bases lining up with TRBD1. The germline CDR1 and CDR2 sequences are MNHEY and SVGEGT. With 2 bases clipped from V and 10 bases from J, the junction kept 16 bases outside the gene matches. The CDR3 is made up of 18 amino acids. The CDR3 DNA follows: TGTGCCAGCAGTTACCGGGCAGGGGGCCCTTTGGGACTGTCACCCCTCCACTTT. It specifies CASSYRAGGPLGLSPLHF.

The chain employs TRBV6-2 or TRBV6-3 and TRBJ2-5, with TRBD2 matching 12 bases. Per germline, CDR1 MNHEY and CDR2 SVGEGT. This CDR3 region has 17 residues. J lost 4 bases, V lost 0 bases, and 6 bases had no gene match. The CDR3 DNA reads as TGTGCCAGCAGTTACTCGACTAGCGGGGGAGAACGAGAGACCCAGTACTTC. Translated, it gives CASSYSTSGGERETQYF.

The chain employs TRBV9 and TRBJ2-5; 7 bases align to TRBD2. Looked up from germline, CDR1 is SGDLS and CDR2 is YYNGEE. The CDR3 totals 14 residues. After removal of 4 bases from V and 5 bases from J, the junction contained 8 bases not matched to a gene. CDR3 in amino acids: CASSPEGGDETQYF. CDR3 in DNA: TGTGCCAGCAGCCCGGAGGGAGGGGATGAGACCCAGTACTTC.